This is a list of T cell receptor beta chains from one sample in a study of human T cells and chemical hapten exposure. TCRdb ran MiXCR on the RACE reads and lists one entry per CDR3 protein. This sample carries about 380,000 distinct CDR3 sequences, 5.1% of them seen once, and the ten largest clones take 2.5% to 3%. The sequenced sample was whole blood, obtained in connection with sensitization to the hapten diphenylcyclopropenone (DPC). These receptors were obtained from a woman between 45 and 60 years old with alopecia areata. Some clones in this sample may be carry-over from other donors' samples. Each CDR3 is given with its conserved first and last residue. Fields, in order: V gene, J gene, CDR3 protein.

v_gene: TRBV13
j_gene: TRBJ2-3
CDR3aa: CASSLRGAHTQYF

v_gene: TRBV5-1
j_gene: TRBJ1-1
CDR3aa: CASSPRYGRFNTEAFF

v_gene: TRBV6-5
j_gene: TRBJ1-4
CDR3aa: CASTMTGGEYEKLFF

v_gene: TRBV12-3/TRBV12-4
j_gene: TRBJ2-7
CDR3aa: CASSLLAPWQGEGQYF

v_gene: TRBV10-3
j_gene: TRBJ2-1
CDR3aa: CAISESASLDEQFF

v_gene: TRBV3-1
j_gene: TRBJ1-5
CDR3aa: CASSQDGQPQHF

v_gene: TRBV5-1
j_gene: TRBJ2-7
CDR3aa: CASSSTGGIYEQYF

v_gene: TRBV25-1
j_gene: TRBJ2-5
CDR3aa: CASSERPFQETQYF

v_gene: TRBV9
j_gene: TRBJ2-4
CDR3aa: CASSVEGTSKVQYF

v_gene: TRBV20-1
j_gene: TRBJ1-1
CDR3aa: CSAPGTGIISRTEAFF

v_gene: TRBV2
j_gene: TRBJ2-1
CDR3aa: CASNDVSSYNEQFF

v_gene: TRBV15
j_gene: TRBJ2-5
CDR3aa: CATRESRDIQETQYF

v_gene: TRBV5-1
j_gene: TRBJ2-7
CDR3aa: CASSLEGGTYEQYF

v_gene: TRBV9
j_gene: TRBJ2-2
CDR3aa: CASSAGTVNTGELFF

v_gene: TRBV28
j_gene: TRBJ1-1
CDR3aa: CASSLVPGGKNTEAFF

v_gene: TRBV3-1
j_gene: TRBJ2-3
CDR3aa: CASSQVRSDTQYF

v_gene: TRBV5-1
j_gene: TRBJ2-2
CDR3aa: CASSLSAGTNTGELFF

v_gene: TRBV11-2
j_gene: TRBJ1-6
CDR3aa: CASSLAAAGNNSPLHF

v_gene: TRBV2
j_gene: TRBJ2-5
CDR3aa: CASSGQGNQETQYF

v_gene: TRBV29-1
j_gene: TRBJ2-1
CDR3aa: CSVGREASEFF

v_gene: TRBV20-1
j_gene: TRBJ1-1
CDR3aa: CSASSDRGLEAFF

v_gene: TRBV12-3/TRBV12-4
j_gene: TRBJ2-7
CDR3aa: CASTLFGAGNSYEQYF

v_gene: TRBV10-2
j_gene: TRBJ2-3
CDR3aa: CASSAAIDTQYF

v_gene: TRBV20-1
j_gene: TRBJ1-5
CDR3aa: CSATPTGDHQPQHF

v_gene: TRBV7-9
j_gene: TRBJ2-7
CDR3aa: CASSSMGRGRDEQYF

v_gene: TRBV7-9
j_gene: TRBJ2-3
CDR3aa: CASSPGLAGGPTDTQYF

v_gene: TRBV20-1
j_gene: TRBJ2-3
CDR3aa: CSARPGTSYADTQYF

v_gene: TRBV6-6
j_gene: TRBJ2-1
CDR3aa: CASSAGTSGRGEQFF

v_gene: TRBV19
j_gene: TRBJ2-1
CDR3aa: CASSTSQRSAAEQFF

v_gene: TRBV13
j_gene: TRBJ2-7
CDR3aa: CASSYRGSYEQYF

v_gene: TRBV2
j_gene: TRBJ2-6
CDR3aa: CASSAGGANPGANVLTF

v_gene: TRBV2
j_gene: TRBJ2-3
CDR3aa: CASRKGGLGTDTQYF

v_gene: TRBV27
j_gene: TRBJ2-7
CDR3aa: CASSLGSGRIYEQYF

v_gene: TRBV4-2
j_gene: TRBJ2-1
CDR3aa: CASSQDSSGRTPGGEQFF

v_gene: TRBV7-9
j_gene: TRBJ2-1
CDR3aa: CASSPTGVGYNEQFF

v_gene: TRBV7-2
j_gene: TRBJ2-5
CDR3aa: CASSFSGVQETQYF

v_gene: TRBV29-1
j_gene: TRBJ2-7
CDR3aa: CSALGLADEQYF

v_gene: TRBV7-6
j_gene: TRBJ2-3
CDR3aa: CASSLEQATDTQYF

v_gene: TRBV6-5
j_gene: TRBJ1-5
CDR3aa: CASSPGTGLGPQHF

v_gene: TRBV12-3/TRBV12-4
j_gene: TRBJ1-5
CDR3aa: CASSPSDRNNQPQHF

v_gene: TRBV7-9
j_gene: TRBJ2-3
CDR3aa: CASSPPAPYTQYF

v_gene: TRBV5-1
j_gene: TRBJ1-1
CDR3aa: CASSLAQGASGTEAFF

v_gene: TRBV6-2/TRBV6-3
j_gene: TRBJ2-7
CDR3aa: CASSPLDEQYF

v_gene: TRBV6-6
j_gene: TRBJ2-1
CDR3aa: CASSYTRDPLDEQFF

v_gene: TRBV20-1
j_gene: TRBJ2-7
CDR3aa: CSATSGVEQYF

v_gene: TRBV7-8
j_gene: TRBJ2-5
CDR3aa: CASSFSGGNQETQYF

v_gene: TRBV10-3
j_gene: TRBJ2-3
CDR3aa: CAISQQGDTQYF

v_gene: TRBV21-1
j_gene: TRBJ1-5
CDR3aa: CASSCDRGVVSNQPQHF

v_gene: TRBV11-2
j_gene: TRBJ2-1
CDR3aa: CASSGTVAGGPSEQFF

v_gene: TRBV20-1
j_gene: TRBJ2-3
CDR3aa: CSAQDRAGLDTQYF

v_gene: TRBV7-8
j_gene: TRBJ1-3
CDR3aa: CASSFSVSGDYSGNTIYF

v_gene: TRBV12-3/TRBV12-4
j_gene: TRBJ2-1
CDR3aa: CASSLAGVLFF

v_gene: TRBV6-6
j_gene: TRBJ2-3
CDR3aa: CASSSRAAGVRNTQYF

v_gene: TRBV7-9
j_gene: TRBJ1-5
CDR3aa: CASSLGTGGSPQHF

v_gene: TRBV10-3
j_gene: TRBJ2-3
CDR3aa: CAISDALPTDTQYF

v_gene: TRBV28
j_gene: TRBJ2-7
CDR3aa: CASRPGRVTYEQYF

v_gene: TRBV20-1
j_gene: TRBJ2-1
CDR3aa: CSARGIAGAYNEQFF

v_gene: TRBV21-1
j_gene: TRBJ2-1
CDR3aa: CASSTRFDNEQFF

v_gene: TRBV12-3/TRBV12-4
j_gene: TRBJ1-1
CDR3aa: CASSLKGVAFF